Many counts were recorded for the clone carrying this TCR beta chain. Antigen specificity is unknown. The data were obtained in a study of T-cell reconstitution after alpha-beta-depleted transplantation in children. Whole-study results and caveats: About two months after transplant, alpha-beta T cells reportedly came from several hundred expanded graft clones. Where some patients showed high TCRbeta diversity at day 60, it came from recipient T cells and thymic progenitors that had survived. One year after transplant, T-cell counts and diversity came mostly from newly produced T cells.

A library of TCRbeta sequences, prepared with unique molecular identifiers, was generated. TCRdb fed the PCR reads into MiXCR, producing one record per CDR3 protein. The repertoire holds under 35,000 distinct CDR3 sequences, with roughly 6% as singletons. Germline trimming cut 5 bases from V and 3 bases from J; bases unmatched to any gene: 7. This CDR3 spans 15 amino acids. The germline V gene has CDR1 MNHEY and CDR2 SVGAGI. This sample comprised PBMCs, mostly from graft donor cells, obtained 180 days after TCRalphabeta/CD19-depleted stem cell transplant. The chain combines TRBV6-5 with TRBJ2-1; the match to TRBD2 covers 7 bases. This receptor was obtained from a male patient under 18 who had a stem cell transplant for acute myeloid leukemia, so the T cells may come from the graft donor. DNA for the CDR3: TGTGCCAGCAGTACCACCGGGACTATCTACAATGAGCAGTTCTTC. The encoded protein is CASSTTGTIYNEQFF.